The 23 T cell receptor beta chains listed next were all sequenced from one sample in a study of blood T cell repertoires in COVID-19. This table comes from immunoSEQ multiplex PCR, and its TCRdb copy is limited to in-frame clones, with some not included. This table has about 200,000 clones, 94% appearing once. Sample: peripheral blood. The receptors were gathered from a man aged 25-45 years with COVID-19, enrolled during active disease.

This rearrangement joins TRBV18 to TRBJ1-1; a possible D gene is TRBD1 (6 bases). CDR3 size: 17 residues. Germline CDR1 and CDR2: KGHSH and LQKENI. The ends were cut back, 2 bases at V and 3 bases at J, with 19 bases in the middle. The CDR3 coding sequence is TGTGCCAGCTCACCAAGGTCCCAGGGGAGCTGGTACACTGAAGCTTTCTTT. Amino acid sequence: CASSPRSQGSWYTEAFF.

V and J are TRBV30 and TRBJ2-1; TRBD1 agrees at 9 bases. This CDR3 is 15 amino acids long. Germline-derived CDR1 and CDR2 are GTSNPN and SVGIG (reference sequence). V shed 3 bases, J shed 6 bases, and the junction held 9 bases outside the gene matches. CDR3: CAWRRRDRVFNEQFF. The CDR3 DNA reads TGTGCCTGGAGACGCAGGGACAGGGTGTTCAATGAGCAGTTCTTC.

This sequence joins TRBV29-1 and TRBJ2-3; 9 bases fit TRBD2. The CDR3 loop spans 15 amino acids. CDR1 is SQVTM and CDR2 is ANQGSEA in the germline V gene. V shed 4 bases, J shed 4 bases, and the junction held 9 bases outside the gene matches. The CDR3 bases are TGCAGCGTTGGACGGCTAGCGGGGCCCGCAGATACGCAGTATTTT. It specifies CSVGRLAGPADTQYF.

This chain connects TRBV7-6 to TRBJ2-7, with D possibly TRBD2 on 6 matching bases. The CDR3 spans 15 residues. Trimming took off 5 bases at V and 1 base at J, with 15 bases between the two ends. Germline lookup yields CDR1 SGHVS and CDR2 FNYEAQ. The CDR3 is CASSQDPGGSYEQYF. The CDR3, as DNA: TGTGCCAGCAGCCAAGACCCAGGAGGGTCCTACGAGCAGTACTTC.

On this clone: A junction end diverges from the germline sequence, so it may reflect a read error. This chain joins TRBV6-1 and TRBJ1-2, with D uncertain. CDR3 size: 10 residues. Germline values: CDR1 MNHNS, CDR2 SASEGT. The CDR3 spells CASSEGVQAF. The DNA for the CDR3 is TGTGCCAGCAGTGAAGGAGTTCAAGCGTTC.

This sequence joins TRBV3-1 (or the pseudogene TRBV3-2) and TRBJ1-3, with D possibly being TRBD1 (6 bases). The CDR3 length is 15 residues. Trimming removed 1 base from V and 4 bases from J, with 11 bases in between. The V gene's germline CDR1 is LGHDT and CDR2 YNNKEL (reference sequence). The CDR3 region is CASSQGAGEGNTIYF. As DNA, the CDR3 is TGTGCCAGCAGCCAAGGGGCAGGGGAAGGAAACACCATATATTTT.

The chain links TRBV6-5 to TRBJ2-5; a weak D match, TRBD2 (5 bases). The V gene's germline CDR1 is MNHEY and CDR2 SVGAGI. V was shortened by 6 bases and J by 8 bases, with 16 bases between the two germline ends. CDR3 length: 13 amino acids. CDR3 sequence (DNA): TGTGCCAGCAGCCGGAGCGGCCCGGCTACCCAGTACTTC. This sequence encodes CASSRSGPATQYF.

The CDR3 is CASSPDGGGWDEQYF. CDR3 nucleotides: TGTGCCAGCAGTCCCGACGGGGGGGGCTGGGACGAGCAGTACTTC. This chain connects TRBV6-5 to TRBJ2-7; 8 positions agree with TRBD2. The CDR3 extends over 15 amino acids. After removal of 5 bases from V and 5 bases from J, the junction contained 11 bases not matched to a gene. The germline V gene has CDR1 MNHEY and CDR2 SVGAGI.

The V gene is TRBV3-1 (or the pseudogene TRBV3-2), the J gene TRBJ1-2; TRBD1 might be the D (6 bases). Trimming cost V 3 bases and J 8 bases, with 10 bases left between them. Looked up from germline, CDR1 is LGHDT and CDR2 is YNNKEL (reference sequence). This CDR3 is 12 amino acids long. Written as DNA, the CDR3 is TGTGCCAGCAGCCAGGGACAAGCCGGCTACACCTTC. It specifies CASSQGQAGYTF.

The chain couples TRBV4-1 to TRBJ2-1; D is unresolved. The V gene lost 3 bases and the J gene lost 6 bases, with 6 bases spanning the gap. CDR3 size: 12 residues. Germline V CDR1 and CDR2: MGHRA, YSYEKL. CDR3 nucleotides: TGCGCCAGCAGCCATGGCAGCAATGAGCAGTTCTTC. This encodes CASSHGSNEQFF.

As DNA, the CDR3 is TGTGCCAGCAGCGCCCAGGTGGCTATCGGCACAGATACGCAGTATTTT. Residues: CASSAQVAIGTDTQYF. This chain uses TRBV9 with TRBJ2-3; D not certain. V dropped 3 bases and J dropped 1 base, with 15 bases sitting between them. Germline values: CDR1 SGDLS, CDR2 YYNGEE. This CDR3 comprises 16 residues.

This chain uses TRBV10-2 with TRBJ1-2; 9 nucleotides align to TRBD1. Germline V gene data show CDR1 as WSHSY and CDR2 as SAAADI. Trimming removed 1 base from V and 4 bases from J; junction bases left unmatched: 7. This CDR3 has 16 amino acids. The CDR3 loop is CASSEWTGDRAYGYTF. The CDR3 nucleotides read TGCGCCAGCAGTGAGTGGACTGGGGACAGGGCCTATGGCTACACCTTC.

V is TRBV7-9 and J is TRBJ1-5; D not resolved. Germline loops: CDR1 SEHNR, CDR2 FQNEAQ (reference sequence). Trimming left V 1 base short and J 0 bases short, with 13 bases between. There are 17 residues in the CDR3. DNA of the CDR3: TGTGCCAGCAGCTTAGGAGGTTTCGGGGATAGCAATCAGCCCCAGCATTTT. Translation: CASSLGGFGDSNQPQHF.

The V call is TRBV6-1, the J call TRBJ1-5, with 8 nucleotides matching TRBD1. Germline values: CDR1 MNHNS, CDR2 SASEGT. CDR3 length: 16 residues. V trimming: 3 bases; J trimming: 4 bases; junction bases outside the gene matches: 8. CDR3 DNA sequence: TGTGCCAGCAGTGATACGTGGACAGGGATAAATCAGCCCCAGCATTTT. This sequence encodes CASSDTWTGINQPQHF.

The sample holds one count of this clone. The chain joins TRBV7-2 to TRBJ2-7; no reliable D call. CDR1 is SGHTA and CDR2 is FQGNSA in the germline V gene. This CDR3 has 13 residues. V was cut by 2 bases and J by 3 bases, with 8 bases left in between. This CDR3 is CASSLFSSYEQYF. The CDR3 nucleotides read TGTGCCAGCAGCTTATTTTCCAGCTACGAGCAGTACTTC.

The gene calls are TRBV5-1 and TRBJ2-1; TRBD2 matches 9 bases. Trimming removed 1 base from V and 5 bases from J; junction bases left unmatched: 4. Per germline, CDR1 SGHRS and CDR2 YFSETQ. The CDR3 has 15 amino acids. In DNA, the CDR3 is TGCGCCAGCAGCTTGTTAGCGGGGGTCGACAATGAGCAGTTCTTC. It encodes CASSLLAGVDNEQFF. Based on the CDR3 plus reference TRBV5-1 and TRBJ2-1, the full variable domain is KAGVTQTPRYLIKTRGQQVTLSCSPISGHRSVSWYQQTPGQGLQFLFEYFSETQRNKGNFPGRFSGRQFSNSRSEMNVSTLELGDSALYLCASSLLAGVDNEQFFGPGTRLTVL.

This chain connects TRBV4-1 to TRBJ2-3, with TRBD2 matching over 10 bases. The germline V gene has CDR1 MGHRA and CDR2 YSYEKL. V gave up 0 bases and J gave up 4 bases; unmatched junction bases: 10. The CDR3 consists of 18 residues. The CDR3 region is CASSQDSGTSEFADTQYF. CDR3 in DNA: TGCGCCAGCAGCCAAGATTCCGGGACTAGCGAGTTTGCAGATACGCAGTATTTT.

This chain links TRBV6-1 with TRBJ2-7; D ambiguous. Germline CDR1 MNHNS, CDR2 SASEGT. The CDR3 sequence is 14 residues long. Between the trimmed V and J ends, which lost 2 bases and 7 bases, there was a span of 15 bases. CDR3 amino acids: CASSEMPTAGEQYF. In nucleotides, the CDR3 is TGTGCCAGCAGTGAAATGCCCACAGCTGGAGAGCAGTACTTC.

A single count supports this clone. The CDR3 DNA follows: TGCGCCAGCAGCTTGGGGCAGGCGAACTACGAGCAGTACTTC. It specifies CASSLGQANYEQYF. The chain joins TRBV5-1 to TRBJ2-7; no definite D call. The V end was cut by 0 bases, the J end by 3 bases, with 10 bases between. Germline V gene data show CDR1 as SGHRS and CDR2 as YFSETQ. There are 14 residues in the CDR3.

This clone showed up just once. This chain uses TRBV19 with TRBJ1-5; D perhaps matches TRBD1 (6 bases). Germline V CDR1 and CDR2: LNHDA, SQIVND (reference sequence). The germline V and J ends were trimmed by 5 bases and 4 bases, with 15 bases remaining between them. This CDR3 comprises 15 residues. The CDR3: CASSFGQSSNQPQHF. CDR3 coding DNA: TGTGCCAGTAGTTTCGGACAGTCTTCAAATCAGCCCCAGCATTTT.

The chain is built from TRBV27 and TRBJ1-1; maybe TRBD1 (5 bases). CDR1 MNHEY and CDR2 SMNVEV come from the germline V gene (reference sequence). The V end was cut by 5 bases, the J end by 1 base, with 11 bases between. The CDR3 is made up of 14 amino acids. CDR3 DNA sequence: TGTGCCAGCAGTCTAAGACAGCGGAACACTGAAGCTTTCTTT. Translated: CASSLRQRNTEAFF.

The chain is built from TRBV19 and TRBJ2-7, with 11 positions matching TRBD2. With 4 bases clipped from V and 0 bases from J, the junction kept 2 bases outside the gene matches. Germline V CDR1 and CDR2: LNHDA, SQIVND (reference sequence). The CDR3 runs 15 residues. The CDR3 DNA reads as TGTGCCAGTAGTAGAACTAGCGGGGGCTCCTACGAGCAGTACTTC. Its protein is CASSRTSGGSYEQYF.

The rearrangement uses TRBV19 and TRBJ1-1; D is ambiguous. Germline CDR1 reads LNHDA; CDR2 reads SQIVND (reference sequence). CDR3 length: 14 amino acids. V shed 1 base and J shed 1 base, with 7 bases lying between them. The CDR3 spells CASSIVGGNTEAFF. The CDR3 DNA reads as TGTGCCAGTAGTATAGTAGGCGGGAACACTGAAGCTTTCTTT. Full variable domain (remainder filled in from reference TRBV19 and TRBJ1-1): DGGITQSPKYLFRKEGQNVTLSCEQNLNHDAMYWYRQDPGQGLRLIYYSQIVNDFQKGDIAEGYSVSREKKESFPLTVTSAQKNPTAFYLCASSIVGGNTEAFFGQGTRLTVV.